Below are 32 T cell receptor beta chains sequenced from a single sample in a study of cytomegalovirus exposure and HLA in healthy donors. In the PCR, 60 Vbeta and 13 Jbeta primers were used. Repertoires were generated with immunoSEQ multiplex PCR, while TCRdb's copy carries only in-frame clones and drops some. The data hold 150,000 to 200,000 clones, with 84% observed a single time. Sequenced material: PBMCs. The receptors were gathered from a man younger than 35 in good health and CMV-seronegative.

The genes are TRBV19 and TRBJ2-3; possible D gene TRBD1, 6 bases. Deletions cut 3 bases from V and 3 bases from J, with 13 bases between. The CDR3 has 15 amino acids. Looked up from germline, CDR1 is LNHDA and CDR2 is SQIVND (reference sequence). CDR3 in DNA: TGTGCCAGTAGTATCGCGGACAGTTTGACAGATACGCAGTATTTT. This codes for CASSIADSLTDTQYF.

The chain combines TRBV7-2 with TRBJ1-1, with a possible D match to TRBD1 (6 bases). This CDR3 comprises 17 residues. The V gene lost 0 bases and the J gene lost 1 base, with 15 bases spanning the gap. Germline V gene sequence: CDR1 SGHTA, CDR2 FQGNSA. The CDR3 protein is CASSLAGVGGGNTEAFF. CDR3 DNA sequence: TGTGCCAGCAGCTTAGCGGGCGTAGGGGGGGGGAACACTGAAGCTTTCTTT.

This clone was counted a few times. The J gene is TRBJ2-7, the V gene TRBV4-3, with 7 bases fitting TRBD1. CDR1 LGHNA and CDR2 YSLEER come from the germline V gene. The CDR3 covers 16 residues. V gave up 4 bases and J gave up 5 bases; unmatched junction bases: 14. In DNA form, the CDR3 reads TGCGCCAGCAGCCGCTTAACAGGGGCGACATATGACGAGCAGTACTTC. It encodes CASSRLTGATYDEQYF.

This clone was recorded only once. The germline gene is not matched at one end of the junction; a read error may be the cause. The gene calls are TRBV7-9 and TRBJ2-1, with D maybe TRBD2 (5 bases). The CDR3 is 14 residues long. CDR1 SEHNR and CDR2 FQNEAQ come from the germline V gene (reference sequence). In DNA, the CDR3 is TGTTCCAGCAGCTCGCCACTAGGTTACAATGAGCAGTTCTTC. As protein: CSSSSPLGYNEQFF.

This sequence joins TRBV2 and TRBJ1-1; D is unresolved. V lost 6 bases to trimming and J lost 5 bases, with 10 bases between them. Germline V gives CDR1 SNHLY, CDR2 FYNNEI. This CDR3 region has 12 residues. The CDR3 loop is CASRGVRTEAFF. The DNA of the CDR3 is TGTGCCAGCAGGGGAGTACGTACTGAAGCTTTCTTT. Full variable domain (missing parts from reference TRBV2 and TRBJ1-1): EPEVTQTPSHQVTQMGQEVILRCVPISNHLYFYWYRQILGQKVEFLVSFYNNEISEKSEIFDDQFSVERPDGSNFTLKIRSTKLEDSAMYFCASRGVRTEAFFGQGTRLTVV.

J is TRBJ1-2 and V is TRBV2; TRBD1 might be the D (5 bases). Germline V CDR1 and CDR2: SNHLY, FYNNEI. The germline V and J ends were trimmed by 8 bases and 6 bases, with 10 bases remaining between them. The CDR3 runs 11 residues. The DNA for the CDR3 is TGTGCCAGCGGGGGGAATAATGGCTACACCTTC. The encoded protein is CASGGNNGYTF.

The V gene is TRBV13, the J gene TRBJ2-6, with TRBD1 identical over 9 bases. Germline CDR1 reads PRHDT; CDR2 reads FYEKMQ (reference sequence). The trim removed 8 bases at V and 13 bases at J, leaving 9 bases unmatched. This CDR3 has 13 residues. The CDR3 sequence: CASGGDRVPVLTF. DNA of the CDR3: TGTGCCAGCGGAGGGGACAGGGTGCCAGTCCTGACTTTC.

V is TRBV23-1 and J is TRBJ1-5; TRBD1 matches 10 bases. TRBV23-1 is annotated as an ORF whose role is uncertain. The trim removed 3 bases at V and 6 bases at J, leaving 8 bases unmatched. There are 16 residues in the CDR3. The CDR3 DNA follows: TGCGCCAGCAGTCACTTGGACAGGGGGACGGGTCAGCCCCAGCATTTT. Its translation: CASSHLDRGTGQPQHF.

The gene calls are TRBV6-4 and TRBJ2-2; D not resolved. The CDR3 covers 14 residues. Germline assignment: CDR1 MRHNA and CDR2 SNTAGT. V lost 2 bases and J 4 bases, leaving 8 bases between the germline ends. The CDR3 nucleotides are TGTGCCAGCAGTGACGGAACAGTCACCGGGGAGCTGTTTTTT. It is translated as CASSDGTVTGELFF.

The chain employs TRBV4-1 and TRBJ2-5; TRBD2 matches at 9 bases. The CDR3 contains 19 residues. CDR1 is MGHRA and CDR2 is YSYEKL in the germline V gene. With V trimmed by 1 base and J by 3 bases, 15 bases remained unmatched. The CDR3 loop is CASSQARSGSSIHEETQYF. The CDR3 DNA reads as TGCGCCAGCAGCCAAGCTCGTAGCGGGAGCTCAATACACGAAGAGACCCAGTACTTC.

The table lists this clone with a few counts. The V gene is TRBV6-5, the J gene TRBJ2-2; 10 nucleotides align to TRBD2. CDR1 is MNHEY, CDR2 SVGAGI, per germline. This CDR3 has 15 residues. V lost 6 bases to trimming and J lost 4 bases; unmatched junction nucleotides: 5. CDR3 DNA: TGTGCCAGCAGGCCTAGCGGGAGTTTCACCGGGGAGCTGTTTTTT. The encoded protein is CASRPSGSFTGELFF.

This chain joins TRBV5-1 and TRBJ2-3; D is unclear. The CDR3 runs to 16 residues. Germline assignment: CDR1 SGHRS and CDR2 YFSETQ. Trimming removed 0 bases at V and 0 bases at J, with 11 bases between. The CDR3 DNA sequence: TGCGCCAGCAGCTTGGCAGCGATCCCTAGCACAGATACGCAGTATTTT. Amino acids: CASSLAAIPSTDTQYF.

This CDR3 is CASSPREGVGRETQYF. CDR3 DNA sequence: TGTGCCAGCAGCCCAAGGGAGGGAGTAGGGCGAGAGACCCAGTACTTC. The chain employs TRBV7-9 and TRBJ2-5; 7 bases agree with TRBD2. The trim removed 5 bases at V and 4 bases at J, leaving 13 bases unmatched. CDR1 is SEHNR and CDR2 is FQNEAQ in the germline V gene (reference sequence). The CDR3 is 16 amino acids. The full variable domain, its missing parts supplied by reference TRBV7-9 and TRBJ2-5, is DTGVSQNPRHKITKRGQNVTFRCDPISEHNRLYWYRQTLGQGPEFLTYFQNEAQLEKSRLLSDRFSAERPKGSFSTLEIQRTEQGDSAMYLCASSPREGVGRETQYFGPGTRLLVL.

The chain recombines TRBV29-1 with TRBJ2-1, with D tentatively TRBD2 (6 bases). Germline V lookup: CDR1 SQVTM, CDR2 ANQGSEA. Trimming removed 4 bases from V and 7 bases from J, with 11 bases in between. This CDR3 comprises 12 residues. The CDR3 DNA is TGCAGCGTTGCCGGGGGAATGAATGAGCAGTTCTTC. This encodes CSVAGGMNEQFF.

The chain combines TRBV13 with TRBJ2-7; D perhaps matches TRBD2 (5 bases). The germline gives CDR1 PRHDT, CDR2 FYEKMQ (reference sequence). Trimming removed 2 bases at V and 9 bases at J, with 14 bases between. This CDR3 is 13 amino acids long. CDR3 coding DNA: TGTGCCAGCAGCTTACCCCCCCTAGAGGGGCAGTACTTC. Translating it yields CASSLPPLEGQYF. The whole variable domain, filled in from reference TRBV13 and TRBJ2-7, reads AAGVIQSPRHLIKEKRETATLKCYPIPRHDTVYWYQQGPGQDPQFLISFYEKMQSDKGSIPDRFSAQQFSDYHSELNMSSLELGDSALYFCASSLPPLEGQYFGPGTRLTVT.

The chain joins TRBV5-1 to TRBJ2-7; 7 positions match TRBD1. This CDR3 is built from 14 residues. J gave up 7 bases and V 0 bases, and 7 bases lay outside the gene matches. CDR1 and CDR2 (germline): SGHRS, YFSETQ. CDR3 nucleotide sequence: TGCGCCAGCAGCTTGGCAAGACAGGGTTCTGAGCAGTACTTC. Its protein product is CASSLARQGSEQYF.

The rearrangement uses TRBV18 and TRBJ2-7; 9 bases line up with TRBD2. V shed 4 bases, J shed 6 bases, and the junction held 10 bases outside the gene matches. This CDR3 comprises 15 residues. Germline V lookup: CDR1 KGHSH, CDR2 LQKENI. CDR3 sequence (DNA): TGTGCCAGCTCACAACGGGGTAGCGGGGGTCCCGAGCAGTACTTC. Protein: CASSQRGSGGPEQYF.

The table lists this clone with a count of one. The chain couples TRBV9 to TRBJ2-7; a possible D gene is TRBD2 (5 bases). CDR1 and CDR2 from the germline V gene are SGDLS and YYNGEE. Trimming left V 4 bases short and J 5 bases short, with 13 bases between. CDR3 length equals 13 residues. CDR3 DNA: TGTGCCAGCAGCTCCTCCGGGAACCACGAGCAGTACTTC. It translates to CASSSSGNHEQYF.

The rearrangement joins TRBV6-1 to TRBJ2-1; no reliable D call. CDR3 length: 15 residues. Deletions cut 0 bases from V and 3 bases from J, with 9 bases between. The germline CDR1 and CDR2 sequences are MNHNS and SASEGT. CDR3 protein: CASSEARPGYNEQFF. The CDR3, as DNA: TGTGCCAGCAGTGAAGCGAGGCCGGGCTACAATGAGCAGTTCTTC.

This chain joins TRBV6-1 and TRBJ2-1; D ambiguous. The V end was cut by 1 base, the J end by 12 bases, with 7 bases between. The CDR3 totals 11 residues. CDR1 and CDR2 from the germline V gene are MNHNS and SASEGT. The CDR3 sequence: CASSEGRGQFF. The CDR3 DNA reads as TGTGCCAGCAGTGAAGGGCGAGGGCAGTTCTTC.

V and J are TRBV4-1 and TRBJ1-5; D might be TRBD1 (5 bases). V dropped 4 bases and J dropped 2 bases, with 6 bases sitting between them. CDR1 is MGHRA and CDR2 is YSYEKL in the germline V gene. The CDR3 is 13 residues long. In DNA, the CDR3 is TGCGCCAGCAGCCGGGGCCGCAATCAGCCCCAGCATTTT. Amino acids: CASSRGRNQPQHF.

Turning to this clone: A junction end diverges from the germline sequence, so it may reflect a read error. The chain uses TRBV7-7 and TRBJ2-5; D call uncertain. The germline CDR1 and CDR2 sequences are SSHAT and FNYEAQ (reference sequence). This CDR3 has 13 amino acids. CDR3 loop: CASSLDISETQYF. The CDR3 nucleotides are TGTGCTAGCAGCTTAGACATCTCGGAGACCCAGTACTTC.

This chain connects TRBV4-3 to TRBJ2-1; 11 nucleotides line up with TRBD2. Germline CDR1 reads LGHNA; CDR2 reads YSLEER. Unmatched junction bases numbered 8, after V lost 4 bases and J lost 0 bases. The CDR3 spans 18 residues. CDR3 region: CASSPRTSGYSSYNEQFF. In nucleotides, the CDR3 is TGCGCCAGCAGCCCCCGGACTAGCGGGTACAGCTCCTACAATGAGCAGTTCTTC.

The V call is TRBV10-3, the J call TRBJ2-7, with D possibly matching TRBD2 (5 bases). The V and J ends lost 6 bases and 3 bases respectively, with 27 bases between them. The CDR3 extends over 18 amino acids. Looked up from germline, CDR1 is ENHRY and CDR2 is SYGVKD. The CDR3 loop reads CAISQRFSNIRELYEQYF. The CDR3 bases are TGTGCCATCAGCCAACGGTTTAGCAACATACGGGAACTCTACGAGCAGTACTTC.

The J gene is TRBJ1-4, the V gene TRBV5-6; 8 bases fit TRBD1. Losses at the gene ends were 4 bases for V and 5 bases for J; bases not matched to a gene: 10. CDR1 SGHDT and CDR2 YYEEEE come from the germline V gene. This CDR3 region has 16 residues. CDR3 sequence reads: CASSDEPGQVNEKLFF. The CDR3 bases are TGTGCCAGCAGCGATGAACCGGGACAGGTGAATGAAAAACTGTTTTTT.

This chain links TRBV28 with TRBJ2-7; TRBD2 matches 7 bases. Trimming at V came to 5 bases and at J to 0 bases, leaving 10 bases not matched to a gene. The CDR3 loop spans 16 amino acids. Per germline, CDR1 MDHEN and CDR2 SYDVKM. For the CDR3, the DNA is TGTGCCAGCAGTCTACCGGGACTACCCAACTCCTACGAGCAGTACTTC. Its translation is CASSLPGLPNSYEQYF.

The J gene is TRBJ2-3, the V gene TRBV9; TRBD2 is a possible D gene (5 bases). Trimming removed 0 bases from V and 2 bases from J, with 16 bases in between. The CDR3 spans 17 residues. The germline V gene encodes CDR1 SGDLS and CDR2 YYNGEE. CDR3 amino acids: CASSVASLRAFTDTQYF. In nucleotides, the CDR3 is TGTGCCAGCAGCGTAGCTAGCCTTCGGGCGTTCACAGATACGCAGTATTTT. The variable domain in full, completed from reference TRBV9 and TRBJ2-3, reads DSGVTQTPKHLITATGQRVTLRCSPRSGDLSVYWYQQSLDQGLQFLIQYYNGEERAKGNILERFSAQQFPDLHSELNLSSLELGDSALYFCASSVASLRAFTDTQYFGPGTRLTVL.

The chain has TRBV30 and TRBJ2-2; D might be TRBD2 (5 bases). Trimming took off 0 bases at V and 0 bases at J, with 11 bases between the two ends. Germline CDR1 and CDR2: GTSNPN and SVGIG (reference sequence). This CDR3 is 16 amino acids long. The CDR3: CAWSVPGGSNTGELFF. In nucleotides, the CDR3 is TGTGCCTGGAGTGTACCCGGCGGGTCGAACACCGGGGAGCTGTTTTTT.

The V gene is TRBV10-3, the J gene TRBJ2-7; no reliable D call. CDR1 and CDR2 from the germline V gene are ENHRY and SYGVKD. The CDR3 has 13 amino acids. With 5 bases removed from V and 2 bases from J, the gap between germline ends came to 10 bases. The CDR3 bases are TGTGCCATCAGTTCTATTACCACCTACGAGCAGTACTTC. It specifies CAISSITTYEQYF.

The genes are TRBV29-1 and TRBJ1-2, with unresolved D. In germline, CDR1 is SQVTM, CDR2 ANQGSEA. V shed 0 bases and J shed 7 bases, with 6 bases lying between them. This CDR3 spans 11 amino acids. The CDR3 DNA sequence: TGCAGCGTTGAAGACTACGGTGGCTACACCTTC. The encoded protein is CSVEDYGGYTF.

DNA of the CDR3: TGTGCCAGCAGTGCCCGACTAGCGGGGGAGGAGACCCAGTACTTC. Residues: CASSARLAGEETQYF. This chain joins TRBV25-1 and TRBJ2-5; 12 bases line up with TRBD2. Looked up from germline, CDR1 is MGHDK and CDR2 is SYGVNS. This CDR3 has 15 amino acids. J was trimmed by 5 bases and V by 4 bases; bases with no gene match: 5.

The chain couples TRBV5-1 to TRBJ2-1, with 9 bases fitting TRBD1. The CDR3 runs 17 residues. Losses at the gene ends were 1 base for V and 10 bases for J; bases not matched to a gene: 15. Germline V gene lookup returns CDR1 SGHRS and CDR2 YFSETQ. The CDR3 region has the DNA TGCGCCAGCAGCTTGTTAACCGGGACAGGGACAATCATGGAGCAGTTCTTC. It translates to CASSLLTGTGTIMEQFF.